At least ten counts were recorded for the clone carrying this TCR beta chain. Its specificity is not known. Unique molecular identifiers were used in preparing the TCRbeta library. Using its own MiXCR run on the PCR reads, TCRdb lists one record per CDR3 protein. The table has about 420,000 distinct CDR3 sequences, 15% to 20% seen once. Per germline, CDR1 ENHRY and CDR2 SYGVKD. CDR3 size: 14 residues. V was trimmed by 3 bases and J by 1 base, leaving 9 bases between them. The sample is drawn from a study of T-cell reconstitution after alpha-beta-depleted transplantation in children. Overall study results and limits: Roughly two months post-transplant, alpha-beta T cells reportedly originated from several hundred graft clones that had expanded. Some patients showed high day-60 TCRbeta diversity, which derived from surviving recipient T cells and thymic progenitors. By one year post-transplant, T-cell counts and diversity largely arose from T cells that were newly produced.

The V and J genes are TRBV10-3 and TRBJ2-5; no clear D. The sample here was PBMCs, mostly from graft donor cells, taken 360 days after TCRalphabeta/CD19-depleted stem cell transplant. The clonotype comes from a boy under two years old who had a stem cell transplant for Wiskott-Aldrich syndrome, so the T cells may come from the graft donor. The CDR3 DNA reads as TGTGCCATCAGTGACTCGGGTCTCCAAGAGACCCAGTACTTC. Its translation: CAISDSGLQETQYF.